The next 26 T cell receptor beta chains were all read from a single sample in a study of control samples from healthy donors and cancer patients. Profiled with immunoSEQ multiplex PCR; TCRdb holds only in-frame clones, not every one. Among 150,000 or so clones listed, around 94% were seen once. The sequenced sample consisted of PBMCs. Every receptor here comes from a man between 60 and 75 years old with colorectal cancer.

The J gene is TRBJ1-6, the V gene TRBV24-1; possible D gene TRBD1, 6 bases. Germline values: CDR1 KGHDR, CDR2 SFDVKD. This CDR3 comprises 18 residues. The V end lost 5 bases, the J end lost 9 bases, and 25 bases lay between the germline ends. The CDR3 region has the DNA TGTGCCACCAGTGTTTGTAGGCAGGAGACAGGTGCCCCTTCACCCCTCCACTTT. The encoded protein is CATSVCRQETGAPSPLHF.

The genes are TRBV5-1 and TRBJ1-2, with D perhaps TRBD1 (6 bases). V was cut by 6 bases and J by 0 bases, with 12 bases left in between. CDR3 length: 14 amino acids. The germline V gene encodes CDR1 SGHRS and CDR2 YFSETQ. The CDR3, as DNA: TGCGCCAGCAAAGCACAGGGCCCTAACTATGGCTACACCTTC. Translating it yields CASKAQGPNYGYTF.

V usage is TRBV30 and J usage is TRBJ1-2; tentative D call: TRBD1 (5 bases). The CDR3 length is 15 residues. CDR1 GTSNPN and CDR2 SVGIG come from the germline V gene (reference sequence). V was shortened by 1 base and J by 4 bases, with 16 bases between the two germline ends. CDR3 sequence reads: CAWSAPLTGAYGYTF. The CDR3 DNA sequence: TGTGCCTGGAGTGCACCTTTAACAGGCGCCTATGGCTACACCTTC.

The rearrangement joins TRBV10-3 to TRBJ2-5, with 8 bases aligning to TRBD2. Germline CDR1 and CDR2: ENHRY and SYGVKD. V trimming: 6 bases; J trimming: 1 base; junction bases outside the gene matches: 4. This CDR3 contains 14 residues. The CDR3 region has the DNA TGTGCCATCAGCCGAGCGGGGGCCCAAGAGACCCAGTACTTC. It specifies CAISRAGAQETQYF.

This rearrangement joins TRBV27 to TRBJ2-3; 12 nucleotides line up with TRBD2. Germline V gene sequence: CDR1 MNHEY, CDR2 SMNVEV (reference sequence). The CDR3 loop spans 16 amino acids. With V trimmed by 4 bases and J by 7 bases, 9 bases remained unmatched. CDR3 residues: CASSSALAGGRYTQYF. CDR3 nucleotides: TGTGCCAGCAGTTCCGCCCTAGCGGGGGGGAGGTATACGCAGTATTTT.

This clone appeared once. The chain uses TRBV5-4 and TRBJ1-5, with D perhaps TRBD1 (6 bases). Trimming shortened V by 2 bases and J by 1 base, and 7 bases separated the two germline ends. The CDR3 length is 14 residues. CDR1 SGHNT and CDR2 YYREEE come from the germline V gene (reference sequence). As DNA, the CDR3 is TGTGCCAGCAGCTTACAGGGAAGCAATCAGCCCCAGCATTTT. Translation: CASSLQGSNQPQHF.

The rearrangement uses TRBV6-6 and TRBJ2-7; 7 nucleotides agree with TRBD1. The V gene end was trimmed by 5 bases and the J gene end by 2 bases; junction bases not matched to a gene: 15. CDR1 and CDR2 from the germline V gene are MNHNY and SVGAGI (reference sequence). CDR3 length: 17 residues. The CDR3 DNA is TGTGCCAGCAGTCGATCTCGGTTTCGGGACAGTACCTACGAGCAGTACTTC. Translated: CASSRSRFRDSTYEQYF.

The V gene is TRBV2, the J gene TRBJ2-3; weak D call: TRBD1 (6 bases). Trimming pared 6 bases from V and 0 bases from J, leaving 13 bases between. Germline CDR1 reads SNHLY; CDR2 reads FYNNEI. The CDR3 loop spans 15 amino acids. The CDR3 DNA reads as TGTGCCAGCAGGTACAGGGAGTCGAGCACAGATACGCAGTATTTT. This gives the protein CASRYRESSTDTQYF.

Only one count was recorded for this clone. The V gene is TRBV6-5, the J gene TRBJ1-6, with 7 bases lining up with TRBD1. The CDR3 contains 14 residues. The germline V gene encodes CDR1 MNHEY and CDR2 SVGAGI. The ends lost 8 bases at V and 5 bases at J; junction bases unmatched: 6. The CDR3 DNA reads TGTGCCAGCCACGGGACAGCTAATAATTCACCCCTCCACTTT. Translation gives CASHGTANNSPLHF.

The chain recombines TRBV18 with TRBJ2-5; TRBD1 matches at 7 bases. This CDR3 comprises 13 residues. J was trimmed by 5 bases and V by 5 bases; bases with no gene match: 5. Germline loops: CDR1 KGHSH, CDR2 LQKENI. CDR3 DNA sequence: TGTGCCAGCTCAGGACAGGAGCATGAGACCCAGTACTTC. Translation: CASSGQEHETQYF.

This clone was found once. The CDR3 nucleotides read TGTGCCAGCAGTGAAGTCCCAGGGGCGAACTATGGCTACACCTTC. Translating gives CASSEVPGANYGYTF. V gene TRBV6-1 combines with J gene TRBJ1-2, with a possible D match to TRBD1 (6 bases). There are 15 residues in the CDR3. Germline-derived CDR1 and CDR2 are MNHNS and SASEGT. V lost 1 base and J lost 2, with 11 bases in between.

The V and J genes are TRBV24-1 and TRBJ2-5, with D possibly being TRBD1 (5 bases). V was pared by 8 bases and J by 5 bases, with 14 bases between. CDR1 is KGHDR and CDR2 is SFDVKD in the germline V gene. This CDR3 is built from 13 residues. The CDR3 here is CATKGLVGETQYF. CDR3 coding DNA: TGTGCCACCAAGGGGCTCGTGGGGGAGACCCAGTACTTC.

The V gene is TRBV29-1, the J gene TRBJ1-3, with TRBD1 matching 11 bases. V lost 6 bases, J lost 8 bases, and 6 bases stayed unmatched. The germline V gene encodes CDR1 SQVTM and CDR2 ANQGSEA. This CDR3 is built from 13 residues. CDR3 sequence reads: CSVAGTGGDTIYF. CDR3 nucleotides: TGCAGCGTCGCCGGGACAGGGGGAGACACCATATATTTT.

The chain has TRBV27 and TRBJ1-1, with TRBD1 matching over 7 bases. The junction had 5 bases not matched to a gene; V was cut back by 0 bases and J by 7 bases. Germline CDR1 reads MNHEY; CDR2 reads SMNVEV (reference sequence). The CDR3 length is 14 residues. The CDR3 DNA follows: TGTGCCAGCAGTTTATCGTTCGCAGGGGGTGAAGCTTTCTTT. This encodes CASSLSFAGGEAFF.

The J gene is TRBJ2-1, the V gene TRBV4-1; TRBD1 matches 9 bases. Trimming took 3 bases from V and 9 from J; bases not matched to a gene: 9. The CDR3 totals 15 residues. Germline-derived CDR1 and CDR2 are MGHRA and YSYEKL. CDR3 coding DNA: TGCGCCAGCAGCCAGGCCGGGACAGGGCAGGGTGAGCAGTTCTTC. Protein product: CASSQAGTGQGEQFF.

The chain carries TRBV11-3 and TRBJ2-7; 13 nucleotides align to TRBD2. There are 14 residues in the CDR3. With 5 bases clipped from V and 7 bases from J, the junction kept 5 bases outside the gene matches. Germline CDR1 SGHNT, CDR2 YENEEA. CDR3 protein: CASSPGLAGSEQYF. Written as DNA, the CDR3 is TGTGCCAGCAGCCCGGGACTAGCGGGGAGTGAGCAGTACTTC.

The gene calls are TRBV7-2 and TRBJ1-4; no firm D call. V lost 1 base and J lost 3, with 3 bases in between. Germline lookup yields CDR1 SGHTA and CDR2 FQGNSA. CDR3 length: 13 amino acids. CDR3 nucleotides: TGTGCCAGCAGCTTAGTTCCTAATGAAAAACTGTTTTTT. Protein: CASSLVPNEKLFF.

CDR3 in DNA: TGTGCCACCGGAGTGGGGGGGGCGATCGGGCAGTTCTTC. Protein: CATGVGGAIGQFF. This chain links TRBV24-1 with TRBJ2-1; D perhaps matches TRBD2 (7 bases). In germline, CDR1 is KGHDR, CDR2 SFDVKD. The CDR3 extends over 13 amino acids. V was shortened by 9 bases and J by 12 bases, with 20 bases between the two germline ends.

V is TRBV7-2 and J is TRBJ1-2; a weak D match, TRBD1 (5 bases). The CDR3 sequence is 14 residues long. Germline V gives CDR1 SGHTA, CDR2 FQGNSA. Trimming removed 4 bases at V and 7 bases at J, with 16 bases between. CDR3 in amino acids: CASSSVEGLFGYTF. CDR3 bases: TGTGCCAGCAGCTCGGTAGAGGGACTTTTTGGCTACACCTTC.

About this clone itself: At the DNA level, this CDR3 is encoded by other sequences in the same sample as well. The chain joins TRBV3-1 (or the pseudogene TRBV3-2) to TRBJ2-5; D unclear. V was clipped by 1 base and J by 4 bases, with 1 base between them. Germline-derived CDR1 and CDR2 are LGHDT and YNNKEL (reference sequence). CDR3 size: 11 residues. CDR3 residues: CASSQGETQYF. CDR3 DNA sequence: TGTGCCAGCAGCCAAGGAGAGACCCAGTACTTC.

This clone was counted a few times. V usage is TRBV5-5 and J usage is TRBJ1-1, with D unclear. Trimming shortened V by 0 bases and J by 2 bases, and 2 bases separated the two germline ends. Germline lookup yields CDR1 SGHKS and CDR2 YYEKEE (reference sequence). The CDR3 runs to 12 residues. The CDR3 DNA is TGTGCCAGCAGCTTGGCTAACACTGAAGCTTTCTTT. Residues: CASSLANTEAFF. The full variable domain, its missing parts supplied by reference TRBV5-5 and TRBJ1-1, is DAGVTQSPTHLIKTRGQQVTLRCSPISGHKSVSWYQQVLGQGPQFIFQYYEKEERGRGNFPDRFSARQFPNYSSELNVNALLLGDSALYLCASSLANTEAFFGQGTRLTVV.

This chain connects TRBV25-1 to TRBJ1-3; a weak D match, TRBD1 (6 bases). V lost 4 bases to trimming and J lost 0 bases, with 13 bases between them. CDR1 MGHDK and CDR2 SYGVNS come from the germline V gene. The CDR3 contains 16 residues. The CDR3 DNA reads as TGTGCCAGCAGTGGGGACACTTCCCACTCTGGAAACACCATATATTTT. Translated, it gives CASSGDTSHSGNTIYF.

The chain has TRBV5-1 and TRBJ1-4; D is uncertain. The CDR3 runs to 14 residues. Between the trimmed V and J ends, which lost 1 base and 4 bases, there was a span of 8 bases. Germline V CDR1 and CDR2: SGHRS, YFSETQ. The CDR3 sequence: CASSLNGFNEKLFF. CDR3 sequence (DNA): TGCGCCAGCAGCTTGAACGGCTTTAATGAAAAACTGTTTTTT.

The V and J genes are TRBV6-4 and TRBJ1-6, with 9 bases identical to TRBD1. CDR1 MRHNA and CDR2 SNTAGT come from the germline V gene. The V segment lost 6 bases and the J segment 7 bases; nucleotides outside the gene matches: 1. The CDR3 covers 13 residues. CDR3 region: CASSGTGNSPLHF. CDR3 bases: TGTGCCAGCAGCGGGACAGGGAATTCACCCCTCCACTTT.

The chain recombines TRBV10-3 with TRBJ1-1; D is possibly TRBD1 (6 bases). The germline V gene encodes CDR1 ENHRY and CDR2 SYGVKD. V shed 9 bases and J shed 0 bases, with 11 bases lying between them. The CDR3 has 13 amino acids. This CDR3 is CAIGGQLNTEAFF. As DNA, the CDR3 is TGTGCCATAGGTGGACAGTTGAACACTGAAGCTTTCTTT.

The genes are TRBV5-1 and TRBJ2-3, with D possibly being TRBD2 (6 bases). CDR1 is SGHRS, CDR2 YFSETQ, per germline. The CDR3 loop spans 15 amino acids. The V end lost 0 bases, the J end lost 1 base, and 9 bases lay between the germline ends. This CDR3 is CASSLAGVGTDTQYF. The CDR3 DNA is TGCGCCAGCAGCTTGGCGGGGGTGGGCACAGATACGCAGTATTTT.